Listed here is a single T cell receptor (beta chain). Its antigen is unidentified. The sequence runs out 3 residues before the end of the CDR3; the remainder is reconstructed from the germline J gene. These data belong to a study of T cells in women clearing cervical HPV infection. Study outcomes and limitations: TRBV6-7 relative abundance averaged roughly 0.1% in cases and more than 0.15% in controls.

Clones were sequenced by immunoSEQ multiplex PCR, and TCRdb holds only the in-frame ones, with some missing. Its clone listing holds 9,500 to 15,000 clones. Germline CDR1 GTSNPN, CDR2 SVGIG (reference sequence). The length of the CDR3 is 10 residues. Between the trimmed V and J ends, which lost 7 bases and 8 bases, there was a span of 9 bases. Material for sequencing was blood buffy coat. The rearrangement links TRBV30 to TRBJ2-1; D unclear. The receptor was isolated from a woman aged 18-70 years with a cervical HPV16 infection that either progressed to CIN3+ or cleared (not recorded which). The sequenced part of the CDR3 DNA is TGTGCCTCGACTCGCGATGAG. It yields the protein CASTRDE. The full CDR3 reads CASTRDEQFF.